This TCR beta chain comes out of a study of blood T cell repertoires in COVID-19. Method: immunoSEQ multiplex PCR; TCRdb's copy keeps in-frame clones and lacks some. The table lists some 170,000 clones, about 75% of them singletons, with 8.6% in the top ten. This clone occurred a few times. Sequenced sample: peripheral blood. This receptor was obtained from a woman aged 50 to 60 with active or convalescent COVID-19.

The CDR3 is CASSRAQGDQETQYF. CDR3 DNA: TGTGCCAGCAGCCGAGCACAGGGTGACCAAGAGACCCAGTACTTC. The chain uses TRBV5-4 and TRBJ2-5; possibly TRBD1 for D (6 bases). Trimming removed 4 bases at V and 0 bases at J, with 13 bases between. The CDR3 has 15 residues. Germline CDR1 reads SGHNT; CDR2 reads YYREEE (reference sequence).